These 29 T cell receptor beta chains came from one sample sequenced in a study of blood T cell repertoires in COVID-19. Clones were read by immunoSEQ multiplex PCR, and TCRdb kept only the in-frame ones, dropping some. The table has hundreds of thousands of clones, around 87% seen once. The specimen sequenced was peripheral blood. The origin of the receptors is a woman in her forties or fifties who had recovered from COVID-19.

The chain links TRBV7-2 to TRBJ1-1; D gene unclear. Germline loops: CDR1 SGHTA, CDR2 FQGNSA. This CDR3 spans 13 amino acids. The V gene lost 5 bases and the J gene lost 4 bases, with 11 bases spanning the gap. The CDR3 DNA reads TGTGCCAGCAGCCCCAGGTTTCCCACTGAAGCTTTCTTT. Translation gives CASSPRFPTEAFF. The complete variable domain, with remaining parts taken from reference TRBV7-2 and TRBJ1-1, reads GAGVSQSPSNKVTEKGKDVELRCDPISGHTALYWYRQSLGQGLEFLIYFQGNSAPDKSGLPSDRFSAERTGGSVSTLTIQRTQQEDSAVYLCASSPRFPTEAFFGQGTRLTVV.

This clone was counted between two and nine times. V and J are TRBV7-2 and TRBJ2-7, with TRBD2 matching 12 bases. Germline V CDR1 and CDR2: SGHTA, FQGNSA. CDR3 length: 15 amino acids. V lost 4 bases, J lost 2 bases, and 3 bases stayed unmatched. This CDR3 is CASSSGLAGPYEQYF. The CDR3 DNA sequence: TGTGCCAGCAGCTCAGGACTAGCGGGGCCCTACGAGCAGTACTTC.

The V call is TRBV27, the J call TRBJ2-6, with TRBD1 identical over 10 bases. The CDR3 totals 18 residues. CDR1 MNHEY and CDR2 SMNVEV come from the germline V gene (reference sequence). V dropped 2 bases and J dropped 4; count of bases not matched to a gene: 8. For the CDR3, the DNA is TGTGCCAGCAGTTTACTCGACAGGGGGCGTACCGGGGCCAACGTCCTGACTTTC. Amino acid sequence: CASSLLDRGRTGANVLTF.

V and J are TRBV7-2 and TRBJ2-7, with 8 nucleotides matching TRBD2. V was clipped by 1 base and J by 1 base; unmatched bases: 3. Germline CDR1 and CDR2: SGHTA and FQGNSA. This CDR3 spans 15 amino acids. CDR3 sequence reads: CASSLGLAGSYEQYF. The CDR3 nucleotides read TGTGCCAGCAGCTTAGGGCTAGCGGGTTCCTACGAGCAGTACTTC.

This sequence joins TRBV29-1 and TRBJ2-3; 11 bases align to TRBD1. Per the germline V gene, CDR1 is SQVTM and CDR2 is ANQGSEA. The CDR3 is 14 residues long. V was clipped by 0 bases and J by 5 bases; unmatched bases: 1. The CDR3 DNA reads TGCAGCGTTGAAGAGGGGACAGGGGGAGATACGCAGTATTTT. This translates into CSVEEGTGGDTQYF.

Here the CDR3 DNA reads TGCGCCAGCAGCTCGGACTTCAGGGATACGCAGTATTTT. Translating gives CASSSDFRDTQYF. This chain joins TRBV5-1 and TRBJ2-3; possible D gene TRBD2, 5 bases. The CDR3 is 13 residues long. V gave up 3 bases and J gave up 6 bases, with 11 bases separating them. In germline, CDR1 is SGHRS, CDR2 YFSETQ.

This clone was seen only once. The chain carries TRBV5-4 and TRBJ2-5; 15 bases match TRBD2. The CDR3 covers 16 residues. In germline, CDR1 is SGHNT, CDR2 YYREEE (reference sequence). V lost 4 bases, J lost 7 bases, and 8 bases stayed unmatched. The CDR3 region is CASSRWTSGGGGTQYF. The CDR3 nucleotides read TGTGCCAGCAGCCGTTGGACTAGCGGGGGGGGCGGGACCCAGTACTTC.

This clone came up a few times. The V and J genes are TRBV7-9 and TRBJ2-7; the match to TRBD1 covers 10 bases. The CDR3 length is 13 residues. J gave up 6 bases and V 5 bases, and 4 bases lay outside the gene matches. Per the germline V gene, CDR1 is SEHNR and CDR2 is FQNEAQ (reference sequence). The chain's CDR3 is CASSTGTGAEQYF. The CDR3 DNA sequence: TGTGCCAGCAGCACCGGGACAGGGGCCGAGCAGTACTTC.

The chain joins TRBV7-9 to TRBJ2-1, with 14 positions matching TRBD2. This CDR3 is 17 amino acids long. The germline gives CDR1 SEHNR, CDR2 FQNEAQ (reference sequence). V shed 6 bases, J shed 3 bases, and the junction held 7 bases outside the gene matches. The CDR3 sequence: CASSQKGLAGDYNEQFF. CDR3 DNA sequence: TGTGCCAGCAGTCAAAAGGGACTAGCGGGAGACTACAATGAGCAGTTCTTC.

The chain uses TRBV10-3 and TRBJ1-6; TRBD1 is a possible D gene (6 bases). The CDR3 loop spans 13 amino acids. The V and J ends lost 10 bases and 11 bases respectively, with 18 bases between them. CDR1 ENHRY and CDR2 SYGVKD come from the germline V gene. This CDR3 is CATGAGANPPLHF. CDR3 nucleotide sequence: TGTGCCACGGGCGCAGGGGCGAATCCACCCCTCCACTTT.

The chain couples TRBV9 to TRBJ2-1; 7 nucleotides line up with TRBD2. V shed 1 base and J 1 base; nucleotides not matched to a gene: 17. The CDR3 length is 20 residues. Looked up from germline, CDR1 is SGDLS and CDR2 is YYNGEE. In DNA, the CDR3 is TGTGCCAGCAGCGTAACCCTAGCGGCAACAGGAAGAGGATCCTACAATGAGCAGTTCTTC. Its translation is CASSVTLAATGRGSYNEQFF.

This chain uses TRBV14 with TRBJ2-7; 8 bases match TRBD2. This CDR3 comprises 13 residues. CDR1 SGHDN and CDR2 FVKESK come from the germline V gene. CDR3 DNA sequence: TGTGGTCTATTCGGGGGGGCCGAGTACGAGCAGTACTTC. This translates into CGLFGGAEYEQYF.

This clone has only one observation. The limits of the CDR3 on the DNA are not certain, so only TCRdb's listed CDR3 is given. This rearrangement joins TRBV21-1 to TRBJ2-1; the table calls TRBD2, which could not be checked here. TRBV21-1 is a known pseudogene. The CDR3 has 20 residues if both end residues are counted. CDR3 residues: CASSKGRVASGSDADNEQFF.

V usage is TRBV9 and J usage is TRBJ2-7; possibly TRBD2 for D (5 bases). Trimming removed 4 bases at V and 6 bases at J, with 14 bases between. The length of the CDR3 is 13 residues. The germline gives CDR1 SGDLS, CDR2 YYNGEE. This CDR3 is CASSTQVASEQYF. CDR3 DNA: TGTGCCAGCAGCACCCAAGTAGCGTCCGAGCAGTACTTC.

This chain connects TRBV28 to TRBJ2-7; 9 bases line up with TRBD2. V shed 3 bases and J 4 bases; nucleotides not matched to a gene: 7. Germline CDR1 MDHEN, CDR2 SYDVKM. This CDR3 spans 15 amino acids. Here the CDR3 DNA reads TGTGCCAGCAGTTTTAGCGGGGGAGAGGATTACGAGCAGTACTTC. Its protein product is CASSFSGGEDYEQYF.

The rearrangement uses TRBV7-2 and TRBJ1-2, with 10 bases fitting TRBD1. In germline, CDR1 is SGHTA, CDR2 FQGNSA. Unmatched junction bases numbered 7, after V lost 4 bases and J lost 8 bases. The CDR3 runs to 14 residues. DNA for the CDR3: TGTGCCAGCAGCTCCGGGACAGGGGTTGAGGGCTACACCTTC. The encoded protein is CASSSGTGVEGYTF. Complete variable domain (other parts from reference TRBV7-2 and TRBJ1-2): GAGVSQSPSNKVTEKGKDVELRCDPISGHTALYWYRQSLGQGLEFLIYFQGNSAPDKSGLPSDRFSAERTGGSVSTLTIQRTQQEDSAVYLCASSSGTGVEGYTFGSGTRLTVV.

The chain uses TRBV7-3 and TRBJ2-1; D is undetermined. The germline V and J ends were trimmed by 0 bases and 6 bases, with 12 bases remaining between them. Germline V CDR1 and CDR2: SGHTA, FQGTGA. The CDR3 spans 15 residues. The CDR3 sequence is CASSLTGPASNEQFF. The CDR3 DNA reads TGTGCCAGCAGCTTAACTGGTCCAGCGAGCAATGAGCAGTTCTTC.

The rearrangement uses TRBV5-6 and TRBJ2-3; a weak D match, TRBD2 (6 bases). CDR3 length: 15 residues. Trimming took 4 bases from V and 6 from J, leaving 18 bases between them. Per germline, CDR1 SGHDT and CDR2 YYEEEE. For the CDR3, the DNA is TGTGCCAGCAGCACAACTAGCCCACGGGTGGATACGCAGTATTTT. Its protein is CASSTTSPRVDTQYF.

In DNA, the CDR3 is TGTGCCAGCAGACCCCTACGGAATGAGCAGTTCTTC. Translation: CASRPLRNEQFF. V and J are TRBV6-6 and TRBJ2-1; no definite D call. Trimming took off 6 bases at V and 7 bases at J, with 10 bases between the two ends. The CDR3 is 12 amino acids. In germline, CDR1 is MNHNY, CDR2 SVGAGI (reference sequence).

The chain uses TRBV30 and TRBJ1-1, with 7 bases fitting TRBD1. The trim removed 4 bases at V and 1 base at J, leaving 6 bases unmatched. The CDR3 covers 14 residues. From germline, CDR1 is GTSNPN and CDR2 SVGIG (reference sequence). DNA for the CDR3: TGTGCCTGGACCCTGGGACAGCCGAACACTGAAGCTTTCTTT. Amino acids: CAWTLGQPNTEAFF.

The chain links TRBV9 to TRBJ1-4; no definite D call. Germline V CDR1 and CDR2: SGDLS, YYNGEE. V lost 3 bases to trimming and J lost 0 bases, with 9 bases between them. The CDR3 loop spans 15 amino acids. The CDR3 spells CASSETGTTNEKLFF. The CDR3 DNA is TGTGCCAGCAGCGAAACCGGGACAACTAATGAAAAACTGTTTTTT.

This chain joins TRBV7-2 and TRBJ2-7; 7 bases fit TRBD2. With V trimmed by 2 bases and J by 2 bases, 3 bases remained unmatched. Germline V CDR1 and CDR2: SGHTA, FQGNSA. The CDR3 has 14 residues. CDR3: CASSLTSDAYEQYF. Written as DNA, the CDR3 is TGTGCCAGCAGCTTAACTAGCGACGCCTACGAGCAGTACTTC.

This sequence joins TRBV28 and TRBJ2-1; maybe TRBD1 (6 bases). CDR1 and CDR2 from the germline V gene are MDHEN and SYDVKM. Trimming stripped 6 bases from V and 1 base from J, with 19 bases between. This CDR3 has 17 amino acids. The CDR3 DNA reads as TGTGCCAGCAGCACTCAACCGGACAGTAGATCCTACAATGAGCAGTTCTTC. It yields the protein CASSTQPDSRSYNEQFF.

The chain carries TRBV2 and TRBJ2-3; 11 nucleotides match TRBD1. The CDR3 has 14 residues. Germline trimming cut 4 bases from V and 6 bases from J; bases unmatched to any gene: 3. Germline V gene data show CDR1 as SNHLY and CDR2 as FYNNEI. In DNA form, the CDR3 reads TGTGCCAGCAGTGTGGACAGGGGGCGTGATACGCAGTATTTT. This translates into CASSVDRGRDTQYF.

The chain is built from TRBV2 and TRBJ1-1; 7 bases line up with TRBD1. CDR1 and CDR2 from the germline V gene are SNHLY and FYNNEI. The CDR3 runs to 13 residues. V trimming: 8 bases; J trimming: 4 bases; junction bases outside the gene matches: 7. The CDR3: CASYRQGITEAFF. Here the CDR3 DNA reads TGTGCCAGCTACAGACAGGGAATCACTGAAGCTTTCTTT.

The chain combines TRBV30 with TRBJ1-2, with no clear D. CDR3 size: 9 residues. CDR1 and CDR2 from the germline V gene are GTSNPN and SVGIG (reference sequence). The CDR3 region has the DNA TGTGCGGGCAACTATGGCTACACCTTC. This codes for CAGNYGYTF.

The rearrangement uses TRBV4-2 and TRBJ1-5, with 9 bases matching TRBD1. The CDR3 consists of 16 residues. The V gene's germline CDR1 is LGHNA and CDR2 YNFKEQ. Unmatched junction bases numbered 1, after V lost 1 base and J lost 0 bases. The chain's CDR3 is CASSQGDRDSNQPQHF. The CDR3 nucleotides are TGTGCCAGCAGCCAAGGGGACAGGGATAGCAATCAGCCCCAGCATTTT.

The gene calls are TRBV9 and TRBJ1-1; possibly TRBD1 for D (5 bases). Trimming shortened V by 0 bases and J by 7 bases, and 13 bases separated the two germline ends. Germline-derived CDR1 and CDR2 are SGDLS and YYNGEE. There are 14 residues in the CDR3. The CDR3 sequence is CASSVVDSSNEAFF. CDR3 in DNA: TGTGCCAGCAGCGTAGTAGACAGCTCAAATGAAGCTTTCTTT.

V and J are TRBV11-2 and TRBJ2-1, with 7 bases that match TRBD2. V lost 4 bases and J lost 6; bases outside the gene matches: 9. The CDR3 consists of 15 residues. Germline values: CDR1 SGHAT, CDR2 FQNNGV. The CDR3 DNA reads TGTGCCAGCAGCTCGAAAGGGGCTAGCGGCAATGAGCAGTTCTTC. Its translation: CASSSKGASGNEQFF.